These T cell receptor beta chains were read from a single sample in a study of cytomegalovirus exposure and HLA in healthy donors. Generated by immunoSEQ multiplex PCR, the TCRdb table keeps only in-frame clones and is missing some. The sample holds about 150,000 clones, approximately 8.9% seen once. Sample: PBMCs. These TCRs come from a middle-aged woman in good health and CMV-seropositive. CDR3s include the opening cysteine and the closing phenylalanine or tryptophan. D genes are given only for firm matches. Clone size is not always given. Where it is, it says once, few, many or a class for expanded clones.

j_call d_call clone_size v_call cdr3_nt cdr3_aa
TRBJ1-3 TRBD1 few TRBV7-9 TGTGCCAGCAGCTTCCGGGACAGTGGAAACACCATATATTTT CASSFRDSGNTIYF
TRBJ2-3 TRBD2 few TRBV18 TGTGCCAGCTCACCACTGGGACTAGCGGGGTCAGATACGCAGTATTTT CASSPLGLAGSDTQYF
TRBJ2-7 - - TRBV10-2 TGCGCCAGCAGTGAGACAGCCTCCTACGAGCAGTACTTC CASSETASYEQYF
TRBJ1-1 TRBD1 - TRBV7-9 TGTGCCAGCTCCCGGACAGGCGTGAACACTGAAGCTTTCTTT CASSRTGVNTEAFF
TRBJ1-5 TRBD1 - TRBV4-1 TGCGCCAGCAGCCAAGATCCCGGACAGGGGCGCAATCAGCCCCAGCATTTT CASSQDPGQGRNQPQHF
TRBJ1-1 - few TRBV5-1 TGCGCCAGCAGCTTAAACCGGGGCGGGGACACTGAAGCTTTCTTT CASSLNRGGDTEAFF
TRBJ2-3 TRBD2 few TRBV7-7 TGTGCCAGCAGTCGAGGACTAGCGACAGATACGCAGTATTTT CASSRGLATDTQYF
TRBJ1-1 TRBD1 few TRBV6-5 TGTGCCAGCAGGGACAGGTCCCGGGAGGCTTTCTTT CASRDRSREAFF
TRBJ1-1 - - TRBV6-6 TGTGCCAGCAGTTACGCTGGAGGCCTTGAAGCTTTCTTT CASSYAGGLEAFF
TRBJ1-6 TRBD1 few TRBV2 TGTGCCAGCACCTATCGCGCGACAGGGGTAGATTCACCCCTCCACTTT CASTYRATGVDSPLHF
TRBJ2-7 - - TRBV12-2 TGTGCAAGTCGCTTCAGCCAGGGGTGGAGCAGCTACGAGCAGTACTTC CASRFSQGWSSYEQYF
TRBJ2-7 TRBD1 - TRBV5-5 TGTGCCAGCAGTAGGACAGGTTTAACCCCACAGGAGCAGTACTTC CASSRTGLTPQEQYF
TRBJ1-4 - few TRBV18 TGTGCCAGCTCACCGGGAGCAACTAATGAAAAACTGTTTTTT CASSPGATNEKLFF
TRBJ2-2 - few TRBV5-1 TGCGCCAGCAGCTTTCTAGCAGGGAACACCGGGGAGCTGTTTTTT CASSFLAGNTGELFF
TRBJ2-5 - few TRBV5-1 TGCGCCAGCAGCTCCCAAGCCCAAGAGACCCAGTACTTC CASSSQAQETQYF
TRBJ2-1 - many TRBV5-1 TGCGCCAGCACTTGGACCCCCGGAGGGTACAATGAGCAGTTCTTC CASTWTPGGYNEQFF
TRBJ2-3 - - TRBV5-1 TGCGCCAGCAGCTTGGACAGCCCCACAGATACGCAGTATTTT CASSLDSPTDTQYF
TRBJ1-1 - - TRBV6-1 TGTGCCAGCAGCCAGACTGTGATGAACACTGAAGCTTTCTTT CASSQTVMNTEAFF
TRBJ2-5 TRBD2 few TRBV14 TGTGCCAGCAGCCCGTACTCCGGACTAGCGGTGTCCCAAGAGACCCAGTACTTC CASSPYSGLAVSQETQYF
TRBJ1-4 - - TRBV5-1 TGCGCCAGCAGCCCGGGGAGGGTGGGTAATGAAAAACTGTTTTTT CASSPGRVGNEKLFF
TRBJ2-7 - - TRBV19 TGTGCCAGTAGTATAGGCCGAGGGACAAGCGGCCTCCCCTACGAGCAGTACTTC CASSIGRGTSGLPYEQYF
TRBJ1-5 TRBD1 few TRBV6-5 TGTGCCAGCACCTCAGGGGGCGATCAGCCCCAGCATTTT CASTSGGDQPQHF
TRBJ1-4 TRBD1 few TRBV5-4 TGTGCCAGCAGCTCAGGGGGCGGGAGTGAAAAACTGTTTTTT CASSSGGGSEKLFF
TRBJ1-1 - - TRBV11-3 TGTGCCAGCAGTATTACGGGCACTGAAGCTTTCTTT CASSITGTEAFF
TRBJ1-1 - - TRBV7-9 TGTGCCAGCAGCCCACAGACGGGGATGAACACTGAAGCTTTCTTT CASSPQTGMNTEAFF
TRBJ2-7 - - TRBV5-5 TGTGCCAGCAGCTTGCATAGCTCCTACGAGCAGTACTTC CASSLHSSYEQYF
TRBJ2-1 TRBD1 few TRBV7-8 TGTGCCAGCAGCTTGGGCGAGGGACAGGGACCCAACAATGAGCAGTTCTTC CASSLGEGQGPNNEQFF